Listed below are T cell receptor beta chains from one sample, sequenced in a study of OX40 agonist ivuxolimab in advanced cancers. Assay used: immunoSEQ multiplex PCR; TCRdb lists only in-frame clones, some missing. Of around 60,000 clones detected, under 95% appear once; the ten largest clones hold 0.35% to 0.55%. The specimen comprised CD4+ or CD8+ T cells sorted from blood, sampled in a trial of the OX40 agonist ivuxolimab. The receptor source for this set is an adult with an advanced solid tumor such as melanoma, head and neck, liver or kidney cancer. Each CDR3 is given with its conserved first and last residue.

>TRBV27|TRBJ2-7
CATAPGTSRYEQYF
>TRBV7-9|TRBJ2-3
CASSLSGSSTDTQYF
>TRBV10-3|TRBJ2-5
CAISETSRGETQYF
>TRBV30|TRBJ2-1
CAWLELAGGVWFF
>TRBV18|TRBJ2-3
CASSPTGVPTDTQYF
>TRBV18|TRBJ2-3
CASSAGQGIADTQYF
>TRBV7-7|TRBJ2-5
CASSRAGGRETQYF
>TRBV5-4|TRBJ2-3
CASSPPPGLNTDTQYF
>TRBV18|TRBJ2-1
CASSPPILDEQFF
>TRBV4-3|TRBJ1-2
CASSQAGQHRYGYTF
>TRBV30|TRBJ1-4
CACNSATNEKLFF
>TRBV11-2|TRBJ1-1
CASSLSGRVGTEAFF
>TRBV16|TRBJ1-2
CASSPDRSYGYTF
>TRBV27|TRBJ2-7
CASSLKGSIQYF
>TRBV9|TRBJ1-5
CASSVAPDSNQPQHF
>TRBV5-4|TRBJ2-7
CASSPGQGARVQYF
>TRBV5-1|TRBJ1-1
CASSLDGDARAFF
>TRBV10-3|TRBJ2-3
CAISFSLGSTTDTQYF
>TRBV6-5|TRBJ1-1
CASRGWGNTEAFF
>TRBV9|TRBJ2-1
CASSANRGSYNEQFF
>TRBV25-1|TRBJ1-2
CASSPQGLMGYTF
>TRBV5-1|TRBJ2-3
CASSLGDLRTDTQYF
>TRBV7-9|TRBJ2-3
CASSLGDRGSVQSDTQYF
>TRBV19|TRBJ2-7
CASRPAPLAGKPYEQYF
>TRBV7-2|TRBJ2-3
CASSGQGRSTDTQYF
>TRBV11-2|TRBJ2-2
CASSRDRGAQGGELFF